This TCR beta chain came from a study of T cell repertoires in cytomegalovirus infection. This CDR3 has 18 amino acids. The junction had 13 bases not matched to a gene; V was cut back by 4 bases and J by 2 bases. Germline CDR1 SEHNR, CDR2 FQNEAQ (reference sequence). General study findings and limits: Adding up the frequency of public TCR beta families identified people who carried CMV plus the relevant HLA.

TCRdb processed the reads anew with MiXCR; each CDR3 protein has one entry. The table has roughly 500,000 distinct CDR3 sequences, about 42% seen once. Concerning this clonotype: Its antigen is unknown.

The receptor was isolated from a human donor in good health (CMV status not recorded). Some clones in this sample may be carry-over from other donors' samples. The sequenced sample was cultured PBMCs, obtained from culture after CMV antigen stimulation. The chain is built from TRBV7-9 and TRBJ2-5, with TRBD1 matching 10 bases. The DNA of the CDR3 is TGTGCCAGCAGCTGGACAGGGGGGCGCGCGGGGCTACAAGAGACCCAGTACTTC. This gives the protein CASSWTGGRAGLQETQYF.